This T cell receptor beta chain is drawn from a study of cytomegalovirus exposure and HLA in healthy donors. The PCR ran on 60 Vbeta and 13 Jbeta primers. Assay used: immunoSEQ multiplex PCR; TCRdb lists only in-frame clones, some missing. The sample yields about 140,000 clones, roughly three quarters seen once. Study observations and caveats: Immune exposure data for these donors was limited to CMV serostatus.

Points on this clone: As yet, its antigen is unknown.

Germline assignment: CDR1 SGHNT and CDR2 YYREEE (reference sequence). Trimming cost V 6 bases and J 6 bases; bases outside gene matches: 15. The CDR3 has 16 residues. Sequenced input: PBMCs. The receptor's source is a female donor in good health and CMV-seronegative. J is TRBJ2-1 and V is TRBV5-4; TRBD1 aligns across 7 bases. CDR3 region: CASTRSQGNGFNEQFF. CDR3 coding DNA: TGTGCCAGCACCAGATCACAGGGGAATGGATTCAATGAGCAGTTCTTC.